These T cell receptor beta chains were read from a single sample in a study of blood T cells in healthy people across ages. Each CDR3 protein is one row after TCRdb ran MiXCR on the 5' RACE reads. The sample has around 940,000 distinct CDR3 sequences, about 51% seen once; the top ten hold around 21%. The sequenced material came from blood. These TCRs come from a woman between 55 and 75 years old in good health. The CDR3 runs from the conserved cysteine through the conserved F or W. The order of the fields is clone size, V gene, CDR3 protein. Not all rows give a size; the values are once, few, many and, for expanded clones, a class.

size: NA; V: TRBV7-9; CDR3: CASSYGAGEVAKDIQYF
size: NA; V: TRBV4-3; CDR3: CASSLLTGGQDTQYF
size: NA; V: TRBV25-1; CDR3: CASTSGRAYNEQFF
size: NA; V: TRBV7-6; CDR3: CASRRMGLGPSSYNEQFF
size: NA; V: TRBV6-2/TRBV6-3; CDR3: CASRPADQPDTQYF
size: NA; V: TRBV5-6; CDR3: CASSQSGGSSYNEQFF
size: NA; V: TRBV3-1; CDR3: CASSQVTSGTYEQYF
size: NA; V: TRBV21-1; CDR3: CASSKGLDSITGELFF
size: NA; V: TRBV28; CDR3: CASESPGQGNQPQHF
size: NA; V: TRBV7-2; CDR3: CASSPSTGSYEQYF
size: NA; V: TRBV12-3/TRBV12-4; CDR3: CASSFSQGNSPLHF
size: few; V: TRBV4-1; CDR3: CASSPTRAYEQYF
size: NA; V: TRBV21-1; CDR3: CASSKDDSGDTDTQYF
size: NA; V: TRBV4-1; CDR3: CASSQLSGTDYEQYF
size: few; V: TRBV12-3/TRBV12-4; CDR3: CASSLERVLTVDTQYF
size: NA; V: TRBV7-2; CDR3: CASSPMREGTAKNIQYF
size: NA; V: TRBV7-9; CDR3: CASSWTSGPAYEQYF
size: NA; V: TRBV28; CDR3: CASSFRSHLGGYTF
size: NA; V: TRBV27; CDR3: CASRPSGSGNEQYF
size: NA; V: TRBV20-1; CDR3: CSARGLAVCEQYF
size: many; V: TRBV12-3/TRBV12-4; CDR3: CASSFGQGVVGLGYTF
size: NA; V: TRBV30; CDR3: CAWGGTSGRLNEQFF
size: few; V: TRBV4-3; CDR3: CASSQEGDRGRLSGYTF
size: few; V: TRBV27; CDR3: CASSPGTGVGNEQFF
size: NA; V: TRBV7-2; CDR3: CACSLGRPPDTQYF
size: NA; V: TRBV7-6; CDR3: CASSLEGTSEQYF
size: NA; V: TRBV7-2; CDR3: CASSRHGGPQETQYF
size: NA; V: TRBV3-1; CDR3: CASSPPRGLAGNEQYF
size: NA; V: TRBV12-3/TRBV12-4; CDR3: CASTLGAGSAQNIQYF
size: NA; V: TRBV29-1; CDR3: CSVGMRGEQFF
size: NA; V: TRBV20-1; CDR3: CSGLAGGRVYEQYF
size: NA; V: TRBV4-1; CDR3: CASSQDKGVGQPGAQYF
size: NA; V: TRBV28; CDR3: CASSRLAAYQETQYF
size: many; V: TRBV9; CDR3: CASSASGGTDTQYF
size: NA; V: TRBV5-5; CDR3: CASNLIRSNEQFF
size: few; V: TRBV5-1; CDR3: CASSLGQIGYEQYF
size: NA; V: TRBV20-1; CDR3: CSASGGSGLAGESSYEQYF
size: few; V: TRBV4-1; CDR3: CASSTPGVVSYNEQFF
size: NA; V: TRBV2; CDR3: CASSELRYNEQFF
size: NA; V: TRBV12-3/TRBV12-4; CDR3: CASRPQGNTIYF
size: few; V: TRBV28; CDR3: CASRLLAGAYNEQFF
size: NA; V: TRBV4-3; CDR3: CASSQDRLVTDTQYF
size: NA; V: TRBV7-2; CDR3: CASSLWPGYEQYF
size: NA; V: TRBV28; CDR3: CASRARGQGAIQPQHF
size: few; V: TRBV2; CDR3: CASSWTSAKNIQYF
size: NA; V: TRBV28; CDR3: CASSHSFPHRDRGLYEQFF
size: few; V: TRBV7-9; CDR3: CASSLSWNEQYF
size: NA; V: TRBV7-9; CDR3: CASSSIDTYTQYF
size: NA; V: TRBV6-1; CDR3: CASSDPRGTNTEAFF
size: NA; V: TRBV4-1; CDR3: CASSQLYAAYEQYF
size: few; V: TRBV4-3; CDR3: CASSLGLAGEISEQYF
size: NA; V: TRBV10-3; CDR3: CAIRQGDTQYF
size: once; V: TRBV28; CDR3: CASNIPLGATDTRYF
size: few; V: TRBV25-1; CDR3: CASTFFGDTQYF
size: NA; V: TRBV30; CDR3: CAWSRHSNEKLFF